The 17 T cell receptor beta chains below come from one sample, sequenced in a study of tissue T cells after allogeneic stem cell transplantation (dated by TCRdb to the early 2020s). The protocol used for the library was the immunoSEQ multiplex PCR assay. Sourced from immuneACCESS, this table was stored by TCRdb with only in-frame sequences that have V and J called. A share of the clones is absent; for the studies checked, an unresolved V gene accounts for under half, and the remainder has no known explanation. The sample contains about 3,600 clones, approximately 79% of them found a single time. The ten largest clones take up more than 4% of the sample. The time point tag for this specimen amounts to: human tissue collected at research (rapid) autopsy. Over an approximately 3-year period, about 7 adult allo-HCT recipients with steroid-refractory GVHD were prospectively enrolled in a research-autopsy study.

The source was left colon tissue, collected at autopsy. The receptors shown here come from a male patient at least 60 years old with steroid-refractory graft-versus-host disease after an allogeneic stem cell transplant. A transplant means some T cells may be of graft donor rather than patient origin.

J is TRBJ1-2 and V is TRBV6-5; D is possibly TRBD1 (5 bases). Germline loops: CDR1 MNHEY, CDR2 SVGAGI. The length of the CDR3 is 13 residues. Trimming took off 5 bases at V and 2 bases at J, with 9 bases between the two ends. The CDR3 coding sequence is TGTGCCAGCAGTCTGGGACGGAACTATGGCTACACCTTC. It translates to CASSLGRNYGYTF.

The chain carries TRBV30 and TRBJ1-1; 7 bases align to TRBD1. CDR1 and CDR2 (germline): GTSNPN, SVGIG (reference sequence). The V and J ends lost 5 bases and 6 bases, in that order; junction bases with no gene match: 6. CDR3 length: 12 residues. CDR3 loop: CAWGSTGAEAFF. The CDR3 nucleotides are TGTGCCTGGGGGAGTACAGGGGCTGAAGCTTTCTTT.

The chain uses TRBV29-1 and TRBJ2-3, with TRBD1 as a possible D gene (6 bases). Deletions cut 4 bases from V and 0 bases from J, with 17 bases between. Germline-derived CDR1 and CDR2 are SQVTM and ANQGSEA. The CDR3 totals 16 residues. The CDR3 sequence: CSVGAPGVRSTDTQYF. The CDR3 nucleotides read TGCAGCGTTGGGGCTCCAGGGGTGCGTAGCACAGATACGCAGTATTTT.

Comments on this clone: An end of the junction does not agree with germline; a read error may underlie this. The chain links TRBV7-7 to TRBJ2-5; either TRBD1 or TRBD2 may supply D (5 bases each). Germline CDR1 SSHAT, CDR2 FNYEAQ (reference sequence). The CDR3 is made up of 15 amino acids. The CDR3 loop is CASSLGTGPQETQYF. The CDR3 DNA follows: TGTGCTAGCAGCTTAGGGACCGGACCCCAAGAGACCCAGTACTTC.

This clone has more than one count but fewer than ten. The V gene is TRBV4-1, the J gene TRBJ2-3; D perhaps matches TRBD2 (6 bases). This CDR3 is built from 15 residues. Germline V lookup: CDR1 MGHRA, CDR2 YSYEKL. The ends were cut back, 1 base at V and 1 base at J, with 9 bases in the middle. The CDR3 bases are TGCGCCAGCAGCCAAGTTGGCGGGGGCACAGATACGCAGTATTTT. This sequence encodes CASSQVGGGTDTQYF.

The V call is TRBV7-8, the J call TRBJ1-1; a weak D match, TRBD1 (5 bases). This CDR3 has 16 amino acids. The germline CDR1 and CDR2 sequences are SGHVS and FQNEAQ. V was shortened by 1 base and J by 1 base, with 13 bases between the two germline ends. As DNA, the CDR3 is TGTGCCAGCAGCTTAGGCTCAGAGGGGAGGAACACTGAAGCTTTCTTT. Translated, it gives CASSLGSEGRNTEAFF. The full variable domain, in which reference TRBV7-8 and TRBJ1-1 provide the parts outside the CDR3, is GAGVSQSPRYKVAKRGQDVALRCDPISGHVSLFWYQQALGQGPEFLTYFQNEAQLDKSGLPSDRFFAERPEGSVSTLKIQRTQQEDSAVYLCASSLGSEGRNTEAFFGQGTRLTVV.

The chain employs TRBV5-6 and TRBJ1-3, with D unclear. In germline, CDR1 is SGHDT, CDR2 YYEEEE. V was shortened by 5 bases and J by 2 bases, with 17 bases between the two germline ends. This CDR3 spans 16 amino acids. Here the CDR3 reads CASRNREAHPGNTIYF. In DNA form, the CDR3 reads TGTGCCAGCAGGAACAGAGAAGCGCACCCTGGAAACACCATATATTTT.

The CDR3 coding sequence is TGTGCCAGCAGCCAAGATATAGGGCTGACCAATGAGCAGTTCTTC. Translated, it gives CASSQDIGLTNEQFF. V gene TRBV3-1 (or the pseudogene TRBV3-2) combines with J gene TRBJ2-1; D unresolved. There are 15 residues in the CDR3. The germline gives CDR1 LGHDT, CDR2 YNNKEL (reference sequence). The V end lost 0 bases, the J end lost 6 bases, and 12 bases lay between the germline ends.

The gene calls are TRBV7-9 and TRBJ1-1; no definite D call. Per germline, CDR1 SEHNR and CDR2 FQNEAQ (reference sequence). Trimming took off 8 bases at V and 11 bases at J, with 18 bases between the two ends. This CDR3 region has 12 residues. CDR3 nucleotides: TGTGCCAGCCACCCTGAGTTTCAGTCGGCTTTCTTT. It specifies CASHPEFQSAFF.

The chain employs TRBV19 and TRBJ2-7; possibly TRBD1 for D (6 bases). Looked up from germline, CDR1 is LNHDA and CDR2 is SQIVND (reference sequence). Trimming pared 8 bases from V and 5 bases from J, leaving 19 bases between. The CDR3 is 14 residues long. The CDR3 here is CASRGWGLGNEQYF. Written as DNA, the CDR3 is TGTGCCAGTCGAGGTTGGGGGCTGGGCAACGAGCAGTACTTC.

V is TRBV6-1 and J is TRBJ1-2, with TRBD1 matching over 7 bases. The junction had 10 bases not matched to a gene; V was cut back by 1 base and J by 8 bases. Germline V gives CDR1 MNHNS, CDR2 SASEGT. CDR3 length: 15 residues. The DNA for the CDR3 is TGTGCCAGCAGTGAAGAGGGTTCCAGCAGGGGGGGCTACACCTTC. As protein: CASSEEGSSRGGYTF.

The CDR3 spells CASRWEGPSYQPQHF. The CDR3, as DNA: TGTGCCAGCAGGTGGGAGGGACCCTCTTATCAGCCCCAGCATTTT. The chain joins TRBV28 to TRBJ1-5; possible D gene TRBD1, 5 bases. In germline, CDR1 is MDHEN, CDR2 SYDVKM. The CDR3 is made up of 15 amino acids. With 6 bases removed from V and 5 bases from J, the gap between germline ends came to 17 bases.

As DNA, the CDR3 is TGTGCCAGCGTAAATAGCGGGGGGCGGATTCAAGAGACCCAGTACTTC. Translated: CASVNSGGRIQETQYF. The chain joins TRBV28 to TRBJ2-5, with TRBD2 matching over 10 bases. Trimming took 8 bases from V and 2 from J; bases not matched to a gene: 11. In germline, CDR1 is MDHEN, CDR2 SYDVKM. This CDR3 has 16 residues.

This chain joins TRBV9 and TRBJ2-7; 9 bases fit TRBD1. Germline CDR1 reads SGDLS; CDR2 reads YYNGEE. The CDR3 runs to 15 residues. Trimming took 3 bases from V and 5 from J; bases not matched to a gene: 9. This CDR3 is CASSAQQGAEHEQYF. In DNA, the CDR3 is TGTGCCAGCAGCGCCCAACAGGGGGCAGAGCACGAGCAGTACTTC.

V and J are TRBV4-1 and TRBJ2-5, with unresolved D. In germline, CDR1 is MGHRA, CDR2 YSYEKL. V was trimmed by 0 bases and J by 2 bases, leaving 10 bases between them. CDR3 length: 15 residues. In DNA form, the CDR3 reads TGCGCCAGCAGCCAAGAGAGTCTCTCACAAGAGACCCAGTACTTC. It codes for CASSQESLSQETQYF.

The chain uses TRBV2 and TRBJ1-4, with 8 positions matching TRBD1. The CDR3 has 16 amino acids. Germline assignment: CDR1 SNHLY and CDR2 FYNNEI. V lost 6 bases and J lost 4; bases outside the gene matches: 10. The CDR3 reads CASRADRVARNEKLFF. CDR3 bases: TGTGCCAGCAGAGCGGACAGGGTAGCTCGTAATGAAAAACTGTTTTTT.

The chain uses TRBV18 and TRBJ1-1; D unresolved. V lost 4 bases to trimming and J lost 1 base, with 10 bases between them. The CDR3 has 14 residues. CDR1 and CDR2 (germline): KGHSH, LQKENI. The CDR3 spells CASSQNGENTEAFF. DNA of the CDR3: TGTGCCAGCTCACAAAATGGTGAGAACACTGAAGCTTTCTTT. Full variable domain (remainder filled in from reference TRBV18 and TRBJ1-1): NAGVMQNPRHLVRRRGQEARLRCSPMKGHSHVYWYRQLPEEGLKFMVYLQKENIIDESGMPKERFSAEFPKEGPSILRIQQVVRGDSAAYFCASSQNGENTEAFFGQGTRLTVV.